These 15 T cell receptor beta chains share one sample of origin, sequenced in a study of control samples from healthy donors and cancer patients. Libraries were prepared by immunoSEQ multiplex PCR; TCRdb keeps only in-frame clonotypes and omits some of them. The sample has 150,000 or so clones; around 95% are singletons. The material sequenced was blood. All receptors come from a woman in her 40s in good health.

The chain joins TRBV3-1 (or the pseudogene TRBV3-2) to TRBJ2-3, with TRBD2 matching 13 bases. The germline gives CDR1 LGHDT, CDR2 YNNKEL (reference sequence). The CDR3 length is 20 residues. Unmatched junction bases numbered 14, after V lost 3 bases and J lost 2 bases. The CDR3 nucleotides are TGTGCCAGCAGCCAGTGGGGGACTAGCGGGGATATCGAGCACACAGATACGCAGTATTTT. Protein product: CASSQWGTSGDIEHTDTQYF.

V gene TRBV5-4 combines with J gene TRBJ1-2; D is unresolved. The germline V gene encodes CDR1 SGHNT and CDR2 YYREEE (reference sequence). Trimming took off 4 bases at V and 4 bases at J, with 14 bases between the two ends. CDR3 length: 14 amino acids. CDR3 DNA sequence: TGTGCCAGCAGCCGCATGACAAATATCTATGGCTACACCTTC. Residues: CASSRMTNIYGYTF. The whole variable domain, filled in from reference TRBV5-4 and TRBJ1-2, reads ETGVTQSPTHLIKTRGQQVTLRCSSQSGHNTVSWYQQALGQGPQFIFQYYREEENGRGNFPPRFSGLQFPNYSSELNVNALELDDSALYLCASSRMTNIYGYTFGSGTRLTVV.

This clone has just a few counts. This sequence joins TRBV27 and TRBJ2-1, with TRBD1 matching 9 bases. The CDR3 runs to 16 residues. V gave up 2 bases and J gave up 4 bases; unmatched junction bases: 6. Germline lookup yields CDR1 MNHEY and CDR2 SMNVEV (reference sequence). The CDR3 reads CASSLGAGQGYNEQFF. CDR3 in DNA: TGTGCCAGCAGTTTAGGTGCGGGACAGGGATACAATGAGCAGTTCTTC.

The chain recombines TRBV5-1 with TRBJ1-2; D is possibly TRBD1 (6 bases). Germline V gives CDR1 SGHRS, CDR2 YFSETQ. CDR3 length equals 15 residues. The ends were cut back, 4 bases at V and 4 bases at J, with 17 bases in the middle. The CDR3 protein is CASSLGGRTSYGYTF. In nucleotides, the CDR3 is TGCGCCAGCAGCCTCGGGGGGCGAACGAGCTATGGCTACACCTTC.

With regard to this clone: Other DNA sequences in this sample translate to the same CDR3. V and J are TRBV12-3 or TRBV12-4 and TRBJ2-7; D is unclear. V was trimmed by 6 bases and J by 3 bases, leaving 9 bases between them. This CDR3 contains 12 residues. The CDR3 nucleotides are TGTGCCAGCAGCCCCACCCACTACGAGCAGTACTTC. Its protein is CASSPTHYEQYF.

DNA of the CDR3: TGCGCCAGCAGCTTGGACGGATTGGACTCTCCCGGAAACACCATATATTTT. As protein: CASSLDGLDSPGNTIYF. This chain connects TRBV5-1 to TRBJ1-3; the D is unclear. The V end lost 0 bases, the J end lost 4 bases, and 17 bases lay between the germline ends. This CDR3 is 17 amino acids long. The germline V gene encodes CDR1 SGHRS and CDR2 YFSETQ.

The gene calls are TRBV2 and TRBJ1-1; TRBD1 matches 12 bases. V gave up 6 bases and J gave up 7 bases; unmatched junction bases: 3. This CDR3 has 13 residues. The germline CDR1 and CDR2 sequences are SNHLY and FYNNEI. CDR3 DNA: TGTGCCAGCAGGGGACAGGGGGCGAGTGAAGCTTTCTTT. It codes for CASRGQGASEAFF.

The rearrangement joins TRBV11-2 to TRBJ2-2; the match to TRBD1 covers 7 bases. The ends lost 7 bases at V and 5 bases at J; junction bases unmatched: 7. Germline values: CDR1 SGHAT, CDR2 FQNNGV. This CDR3 has 14 amino acids. CDR3: CASNRDRLTGELFF. The CDR3 DNA reads as TGTGCCAGCAACCGGGACAGATTGACCGGGGAGCTGTTTTTT.

The V call is TRBV11-2, the J call TRBJ1-1; no reliable D call. Trimming took 3 bases from V and 4 from J, leaving 21 bases between them. In germline, CDR1 is SGHAT, CDR2 FQNNGV. The CDR3 is 17 residues long. The CDR3 DNA reads as TGTGCCAGCAGCTTTGGGTCGAGGAGGGAGGAGAGCACTGAAGCTTTCTTT. Protein product: CASSFGSRREESTEAFF.

The V and J genes are TRBV7-9 and TRBJ1-5; D gene unclear. This CDR3 has 14 amino acids. Germline V CDR1 and CDR2: SEHNR, FQNEAQ (reference sequence). Between the trimmed V and J ends, which lost 3 bases and 0 bases, there was a span of 6 bases. The CDR3 region has the DNA TGTGCCAGCAGCTTGCAAAATAGCAATCAGCCCCAGCATTTT. This sequence encodes CASSLQNSNQPQHF.

V gene TRBV4-1 combines with J gene TRBJ2-1; TRBD1 agrees at 11 bases. J gave up 7 bases and V 4 bases, and 3 bases lay outside the gene matches. Germline loops: CDR1 MGHRA, CDR2 YSYEKL. This CDR3 region has 14 residues. The CDR3 region is CASSRDRGMNEQFF. The DNA of the CDR3 is TGCGCCAGCAGCCGGGACAGGGGGATGAATGAGCAGTTCTTC.

The chain is built from TRBV9 and TRBJ2-2, with D maybe TRBD2 (6 bases). The CDR3 has 13 amino acids. Germline CDR1 reads SGDLS; CDR2 reads YYNGEE. Trimming took off 4 bases at V and 10 bases at J, with 14 bases between the two ends. CDR3 amino acids: CASSPIGGKELFF. As DNA, the CDR3 is TGTGCCAGCAGCCCGATAGGAGGGAAGGAGCTGTTTTTT.

The CDR3 DNA reads TGTGCCAGCAGCCTAACGGGGGCCCCCTGGGCTGAAGCTTTCTTT. Its protein product is CASSLTGAPWAEAFF. The chain employs TRBV7-9 and TRBJ1-1; D is perhaps TRBD1 (6 bases). CDR3 length: 15 residues. V lost 5 bases, J lost 6 bases, and 19 bases lay in between. Germline CDR1 is SEHNR and CDR2 is FQNEAQ (reference sequence).

This clone turned up a few times. The chain joins TRBV9 to TRBJ2-1, with D possibly being TRBD1 or TRBD2 (6 bases each). V dropped 0 bases and J dropped 4 bases, with 11 bases sitting between them. Looked up from germline, CDR1 is SGDLS and CDR2 is YYNGEE. The CDR3 loop spans 15 amino acids. CDR3 bases: TGTGCCAGCAGCGTAGAAGGGGGGATTTACAATGAGCAGTTCTTC. Protein sequence: CASSVEGGIYNEQFF.

V is TRBV5-4 and J is TRBJ1-1; 8 positions agree with TRBD1. Trimming at V came to 2 bases and at J to 3 bases, leaving 3 bases not matched to a gene. Germline CDR1 is SGHNT and CDR2 is YYREEE (reference sequence). The CDR3 totals 14 residues. The CDR3 sequence: CASSFDRGYTEAFF. The CDR3 DNA follows: TGTGCCAGCAGCTTCGACAGGGGTTACACTGAAGCTTTCTTT. The full variable domain, in which reference TRBV5-4 and TRBJ1-1 provide the parts outside the CDR3, is ETGVTQSPTHLIKTRGQQVTLRCSSQSGHNTVSWYQQALGQGPQFIFQYYREEENGRGNFPPRFSGLQFPNYSSELNVNALELDDSALYLCASSFDRGYTEAFFGQGTRLTVV.